The rows below give T cell receptor beta chains drawn from one sample of a study of OX40 agonist ivuxolimab in advanced cancers. Libraries were prepared by immunoSEQ multiplex PCR; TCRdb keeps only in-frame clonotypes and omits some of them. The sample includes about 24,000 clones, roughly three quarters of them seen just once. Material: CD4+ or CD8+ T cells sorted from blood, obtained in a trial of the OX40 agonist ivuxolimab. Receptors were obtained from an adult with an advanced solid tumor such as melanoma, head and neck, liver or kidney cancer. Each CDR3 is given with its conserved first and last residue. The D gene is left open where the match is weak. The size of a clone is reported for some rows only, either as once, few or many, or as a class for expanded clones.

j_call	clone_size	v_call	d_call	cdr3_nt	cdr3_aa
TRBJ1-2	NA	TRBV7-9	NA	TGTGCCAGCAGCTTAGAGGGGATTAATGGCTACACCTTC	CASSLEGINGYTF
TRBJ1-1	NA	TRBV27	TRBD1	TGTGCCAGCAGCTATCAGGGGGTATCGGCTGAAGCTTTCTTT	CASSYQGVSAEAFF
TRBJ2-2	NA	TRBV4-2	NA	TGTGCCAGCAGCCAAGTTTATAAGGCCGGGGAGCTGTTTTTT	CASSQVYKAGELFF
TRBJ2-1	NA	TRBV2	TRBD2	TGTGCCAGCATTATGACTAGCGGGGGAGGAGAGCAGTTCTTC	CASIMTSGGGEQFF
TRBJ2-7	NA	TRBV7-9	NA	TGTGCCAGCAGCTTTGGACAGCCCTCCTACGAGCAGTACTTC	CASSFGQPSYEQYF
TRBJ2-1	NA	TRBV4-1	TRBD1	TGCGCCAGCAGCCGATTACCTCTAACGGGACAGGTCCGCAATGAGCAGTTCTTC	CASSRLPLTGQVRNEQFF
TRBJ2-5	NA	TRBV6-5	NA	TGTGCCAGCAGTCTCAGGGGTTTATCCGGAGAGACCCAGTACTTC	CASSLRGLSGETQYF
TRBJ1-2	NA	TRBV5-1	NA	TGCGCCAGCAGCTTGGTATCCGGGGGGGCTTCCTATGGCTACACCTTC	CASSLVSGGASYGYTF
TRBJ2-1	NA	TRBV7-3	NA	TGTGCCAGCAGCTTACTCACCTCCGCGGGCAATGAGCAGTTCTTC	CASSLLTSAGNEQFF
TRBJ2-7	NA	TRBV11-2	TRBD1	TGTGCCAGCAGCCGTTCCGGGACAGGGGCCTACGAGCAGTACTTC	CASSRSGTGAYEQYF
TRBJ1-1	NA	TRBV7-8	NA	TGTGCCAGCAGCTCTTCGGGCCTGGGCACTGAAGCTTTCTTT	CASSSSGLGTEAFF
TRBJ2-4	NA	TRBV9	TRBD1	TGTGCCAGCAGCGTAGAGTACAGGGGAAACATTCAGTACTTC	CASSVEYRGNIQYF
TRBJ2-7	NA	TRBV29-1	TRBD1	TGCAGCGTTAGTACACAGGGGTTATACGAGCAGTACTTC	CSVSTQGLYEQYF
TRBJ2-7	NA	TRBV28	NA	TGTGCCAGCAGGGGTTCCCGGGGACGCCACGAGCAGTACTTC	CASRGSRGRHEQYF
TRBJ2-2	once	TRBV14	TRBD1	TGTGCCAGCAGCCCCTGGACAGGGGTGACCGGGGAGCTGTTTTTT	CASSPWTGVTGELFF
TRBJ2-7	few	TRBV6-5	NA	TGTGCCAGCAGTTACGAGGTGTTGTCGGACGAGCAGTACTTC	CASSYEVLSDEQYF
TRBJ1-3	NA	TRBV27	NA	TGTGCCAGCAGTTTAGAGCTCCTCTCTGGAAACACCATATATTTT	CASSLELLSGNTIYF
TRBJ2-3	NA	TRBV7-9	NA	TGTGCCAGCAGCTTAGGGGAACAGGGCGCAGATACGCAGTATTTT	CASSLGEQGADTQYF
TRBJ2-1	NA	TRBV7-9	NA	TGTGCCAGCAGCCTCCCGGTGGGGTCTGCTGAGCAGTTCTTC	CASSLPVGSAEQFF
TRBJ2-3	NA	TRBV5-1	NA	TGCGCCAGCAGCTTGGAGGCGGGGAGAGCAGATACGCAGTATTTT	CASSLEAGRADTQYF
TRBJ1-2	NA	TRBV15	NA	TGTGCCACCAGCAGGCCCGAGGGTAAAGGCTACACCTTC	CATSRPEGKGYTF
TRBJ1-1	once	TRBV29-1	NA	TGCAGCCTACAGGTCCTAACGGGCACTGAAGCTTTCTTT	CSLQVLTGTEAFF